The 5 T cell receptor beta chains given below trace back to one sample, sequenced in a study of cytomegalovirus exposure and HLA in healthy donors. The PCR contained 60 Vbeta and 13 Jbeta primers. Sequencing used immunoSEQ multiplex PCR; TCRdb keeps in-frame clones, though not all of them. The table shows 150,000 to 200,000 clones, with about four fifths occurring only once. The sequencing sample was made of PBMCs. These receptors all come from a female donor in good health and CMV-seronegative.

The chain is built from TRBV29-1 and TRBJ2-7; possible D gene TRBD1, 5 bases. This CDR3 is 13 amino acids long. Germline V gene lookup returns CDR1 SQVTM and CDR2 ANQGSEA. V lost 4 bases and J lost 4, with 14 bases in between. DNA for the CDR3: TGCAGCGTTGTTAGAAACTCAGGGTACGAGCAGTACTTC. It is translated as CSVVRNSGYEQYF.

V usage is TRBV4-1 and J usage is TRBJ1-3; 7 positions match TRBD1. V lost 3 bases and J lost 11; bases outside the gene matches: 13. There are 15 residues in the CDR3. From germline, CDR1 is MGHRA and CDR2 YSYEKL. CDR3 in amino acids: CASSHWTGVAEAIYF. The CDR3, as DNA: TGCGCCAGCAGCCACTGGACAGGAGTAGCTGAGGCCATATATTTT.

This clone appeared once. The V gene is TRBV28, the J gene TRBJ1-3; tentative D call: TRBD1 (5 bases). V lost 4 bases to trimming and J lost 4 bases, with 11 bases between them. The CDR3 has 14 amino acids. Germline V gene sequence: CDR1 MDHEN, CDR2 SYDVKM. CDR3 sequence reads: CASSSRTSGNTIYF. The CDR3 DNA is TGTGCCAGCAGTTCTAGGACATCAGGAAACACCATATATTTT. The full variable domain, rest sourced from reference TRBV28 and TRBJ1-3, is DVKVTQSSRYLVKRTGEKVFLECVQDMDHENMFWYRQDPGLGLRLIYFSYDVKMKEKGDIPEGYSVSREKKERFSLILESASTNQTSMYLCASSSRTSGNTIYFGEGSWLTVV.

This chain connects TRBV30 to TRBJ1-4; D remains unclear. Per germline, CDR1 GTSNPN and CDR2 SVGIG (reference sequence). The CDR3 extends over 19 amino acids. The ends were cut back, 5 bases at V and 0 bases at J, with 25 bases in the middle. The CDR3 bases are TGTGCCTGGGGGAGTGGGCTTACGACCGTAGTTGCAACTAATGAAAAACTGTTTTTT. It yields the protein CAWGSGLTTVVATNEKLFF.

The chain is built from TRBV5-1 and TRBJ1-1; unclear D gene. The CDR3 spans 14 residues. Trimming took off 4 bases at V and 3 bases at J, with 13 bases between the two ends. CDR1 SGHRS and CDR2 YFSETQ come from the germline V gene. The DNA for the CDR3 is TGCGCCAGCAGCAACGGGGAAGGACACACTGAAGCTTTCTTT. Translated: CASSNGEGHTEAFF.